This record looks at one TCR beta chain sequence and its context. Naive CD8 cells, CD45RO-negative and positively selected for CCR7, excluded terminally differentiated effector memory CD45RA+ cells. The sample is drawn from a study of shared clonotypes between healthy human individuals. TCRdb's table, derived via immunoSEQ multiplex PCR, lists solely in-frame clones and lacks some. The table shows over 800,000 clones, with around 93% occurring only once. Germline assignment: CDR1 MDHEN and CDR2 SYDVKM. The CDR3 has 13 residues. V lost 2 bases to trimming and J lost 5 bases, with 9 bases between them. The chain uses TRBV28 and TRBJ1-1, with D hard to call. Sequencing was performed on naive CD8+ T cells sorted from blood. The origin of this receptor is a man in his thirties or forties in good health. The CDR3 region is CASSLGVLTEAFF. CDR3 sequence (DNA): TGTGCCAGCAGTTTAGGGGTTTTGACTGAAGCTTTCTTT. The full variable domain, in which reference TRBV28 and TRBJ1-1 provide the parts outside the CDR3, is DVKVTQSSRYLVKRTGEKVFLECVQDMDHENMFWYRQDPGLGLRLIYFSYDVKMKEKGDIPEGYSVSREKKERFSLILESASTNQTSMYLCASSLGVLTEAFFGQGTRLTVV.